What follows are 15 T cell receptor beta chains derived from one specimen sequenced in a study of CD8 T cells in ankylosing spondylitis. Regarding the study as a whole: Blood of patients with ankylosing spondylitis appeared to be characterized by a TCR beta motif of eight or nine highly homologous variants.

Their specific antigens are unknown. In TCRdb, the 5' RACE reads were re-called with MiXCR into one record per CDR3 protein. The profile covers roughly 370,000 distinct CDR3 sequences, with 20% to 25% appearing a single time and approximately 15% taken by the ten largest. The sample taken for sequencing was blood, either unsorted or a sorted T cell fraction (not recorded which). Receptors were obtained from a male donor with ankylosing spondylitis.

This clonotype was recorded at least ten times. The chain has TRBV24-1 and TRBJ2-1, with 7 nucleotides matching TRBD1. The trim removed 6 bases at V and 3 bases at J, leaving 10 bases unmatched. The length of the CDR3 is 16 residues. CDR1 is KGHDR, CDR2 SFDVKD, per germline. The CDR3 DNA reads TGTGCCACCAGTCCAAGAGGGACAGCTCACTACAATGAGCAGTTCTTC. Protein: CATSPRGTAHYNEQFF.

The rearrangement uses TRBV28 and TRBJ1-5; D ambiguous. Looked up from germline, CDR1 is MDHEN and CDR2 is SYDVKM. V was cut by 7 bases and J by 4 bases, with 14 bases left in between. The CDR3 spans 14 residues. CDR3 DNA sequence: TGTGCCAGCATCTACACGGCGGGGAATCAGCCCCAGCATTTT. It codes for CASIYTAGNQPQHF.

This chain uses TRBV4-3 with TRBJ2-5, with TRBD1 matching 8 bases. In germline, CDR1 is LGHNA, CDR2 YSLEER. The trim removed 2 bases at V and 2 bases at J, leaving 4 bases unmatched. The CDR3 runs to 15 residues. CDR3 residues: CASSQNRGEQETQYF. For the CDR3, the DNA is TGCGCCAGCAGCCAAAACAGGGGGGAGCAAGAGACCCAGTACTTC.

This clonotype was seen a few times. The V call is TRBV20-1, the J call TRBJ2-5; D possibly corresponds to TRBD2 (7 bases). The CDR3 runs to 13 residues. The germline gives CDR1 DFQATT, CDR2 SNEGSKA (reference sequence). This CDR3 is CSEGGGRRETQYF. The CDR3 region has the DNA TGCAGCGAGGGGGGCGGGAGACGAGAGACCCAGTACTTC.

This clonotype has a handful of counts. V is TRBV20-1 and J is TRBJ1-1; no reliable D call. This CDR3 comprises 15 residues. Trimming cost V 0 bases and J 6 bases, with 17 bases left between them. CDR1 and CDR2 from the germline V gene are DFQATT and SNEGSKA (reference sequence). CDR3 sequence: CSARDGRPSGAEAFF. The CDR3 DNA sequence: TGCAGTGCTAGAGATGGTAGGCCCTCGGGCGCTGAAGCTTTCTTT.

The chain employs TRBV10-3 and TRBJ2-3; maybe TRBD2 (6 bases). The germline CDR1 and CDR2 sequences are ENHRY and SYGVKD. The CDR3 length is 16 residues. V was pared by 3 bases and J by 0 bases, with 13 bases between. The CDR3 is CAISDKGTASTDTQYF. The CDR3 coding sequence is TGTGCCATCAGTGATAAAGGGACTGCTAGCACAGATACGCAGTATTTT.

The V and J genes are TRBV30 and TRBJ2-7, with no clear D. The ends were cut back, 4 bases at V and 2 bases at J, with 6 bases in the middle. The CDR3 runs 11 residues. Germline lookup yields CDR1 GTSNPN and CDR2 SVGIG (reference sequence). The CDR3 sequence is CAWITAYEQYF. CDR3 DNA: TGTGCCTGGATAACCGCCTACGAGCAGTACTTC.

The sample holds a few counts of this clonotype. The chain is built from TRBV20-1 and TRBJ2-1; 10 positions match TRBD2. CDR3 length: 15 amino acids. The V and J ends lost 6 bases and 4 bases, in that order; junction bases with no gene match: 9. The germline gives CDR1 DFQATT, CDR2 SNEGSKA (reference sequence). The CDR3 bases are TGCAGTGCGGGACTTGGGACTAGCGTTTACAATGAGCAGTTCTTC. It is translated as CSAGLGTSVYNEQFF.

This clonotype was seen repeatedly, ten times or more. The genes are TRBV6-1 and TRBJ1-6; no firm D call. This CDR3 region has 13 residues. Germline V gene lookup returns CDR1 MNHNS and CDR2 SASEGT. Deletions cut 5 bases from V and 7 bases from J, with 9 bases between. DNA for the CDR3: TGTGCCAGCAGTCCCGGATTGAATTCACCCCTCCACTTT. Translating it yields CASSPGLNSPLHF.

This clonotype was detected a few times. The CDR3 region has the DNA TGTGCCATCAGTGTCAGGGTTTCTGGGGCCAACGTCCTGACTTTC. It is translated as CAISVRVSGANVLTF. The chain employs TRBV10-3 and TRBJ2-6; a possible D gene is TRBD1 (5 bases). The CDR3 contains 15 residues. Germline V gives CDR1 ENHRY, CDR2 SYGVKD. With 4 bases removed from V and 1 base from J, the gap between germline ends came to 8 bases.

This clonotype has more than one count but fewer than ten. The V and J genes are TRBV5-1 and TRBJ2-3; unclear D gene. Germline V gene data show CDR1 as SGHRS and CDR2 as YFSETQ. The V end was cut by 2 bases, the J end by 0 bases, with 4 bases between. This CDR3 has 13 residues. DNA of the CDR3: TGCGCCAGCAGCTTCTTCAGCACAGATACGCAGTATTTT. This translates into CASSFFSTDTQYF.

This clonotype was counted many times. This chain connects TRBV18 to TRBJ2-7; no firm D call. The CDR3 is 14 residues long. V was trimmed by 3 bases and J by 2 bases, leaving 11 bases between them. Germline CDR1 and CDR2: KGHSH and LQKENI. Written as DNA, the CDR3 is TGTGCCAGCTCACCCCCTCTCTCCCCCTACGAGCAGTACTTC. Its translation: CASSPPLSPYEQYF. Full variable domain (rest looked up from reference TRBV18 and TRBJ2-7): NAGVMQNPRHLVRRRGQEARLRCSPMKGHSHVYWYRQLPEEGLKFMVYLQKENIIDESGMPKERFSAEFPKEGPSILRIQQVVRGDSAAYFCASSPPLSPYEQYFGPGTRLTVT.

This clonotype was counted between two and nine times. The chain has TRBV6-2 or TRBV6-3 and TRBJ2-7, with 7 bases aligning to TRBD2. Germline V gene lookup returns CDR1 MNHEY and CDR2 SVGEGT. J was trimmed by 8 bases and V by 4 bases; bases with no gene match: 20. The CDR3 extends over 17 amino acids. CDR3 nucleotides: TGTGCCAGCAGTTTTACCCCCGGGGCTAGCGGCTTTACGAAGCAGTACTTC. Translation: CASSFTPGASGFTKQYF.

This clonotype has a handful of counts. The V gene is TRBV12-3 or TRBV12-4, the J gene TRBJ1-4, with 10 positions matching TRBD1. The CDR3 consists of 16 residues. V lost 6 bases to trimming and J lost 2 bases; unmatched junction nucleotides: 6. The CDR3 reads CASSRGQGSTNEKLFF. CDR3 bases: TGTGCCAGCAGCCGGGGACAGGGGTCGACTAATGAAAAACTGTTTTTT.

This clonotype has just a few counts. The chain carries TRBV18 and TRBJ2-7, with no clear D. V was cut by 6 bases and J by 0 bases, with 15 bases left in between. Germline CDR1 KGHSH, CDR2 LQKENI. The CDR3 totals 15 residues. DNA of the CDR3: TGTGCCAGCTCGCAGGCGGCTCAACCCTCCTACGAGCAGTACTTC. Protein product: CASSQAAQPSYEQYF.